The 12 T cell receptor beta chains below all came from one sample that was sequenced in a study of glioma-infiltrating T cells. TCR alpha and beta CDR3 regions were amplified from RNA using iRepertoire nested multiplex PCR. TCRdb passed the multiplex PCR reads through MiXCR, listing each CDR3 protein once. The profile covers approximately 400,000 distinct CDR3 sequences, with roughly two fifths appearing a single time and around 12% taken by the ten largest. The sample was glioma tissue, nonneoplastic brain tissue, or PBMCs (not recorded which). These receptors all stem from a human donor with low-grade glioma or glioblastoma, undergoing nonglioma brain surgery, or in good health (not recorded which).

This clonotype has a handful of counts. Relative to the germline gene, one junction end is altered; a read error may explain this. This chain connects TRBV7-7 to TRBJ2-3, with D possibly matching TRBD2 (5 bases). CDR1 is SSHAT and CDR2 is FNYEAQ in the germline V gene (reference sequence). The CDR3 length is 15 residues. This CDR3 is CASSLERADQDTQYF. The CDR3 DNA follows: TGTGCTAGCAGCTTAGAACGAGCGGACCAAGATACGCAGTATTTT. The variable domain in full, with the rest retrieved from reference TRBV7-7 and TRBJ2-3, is GAGVSQSPRYKVTKRGQDVTLRCDPISSHATLYWYQQALGQGPEFLTYFNYEAQPDKSGLPSDRFSAERPEGSISTLTIQRTEQRDSAMYRCASSLERADQDTQYFGPGTRLTVL.

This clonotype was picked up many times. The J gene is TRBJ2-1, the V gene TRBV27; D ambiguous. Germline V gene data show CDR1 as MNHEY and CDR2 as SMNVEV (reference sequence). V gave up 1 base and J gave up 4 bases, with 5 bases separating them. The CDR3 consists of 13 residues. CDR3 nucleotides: TGTGCCAGCAGTTTATACACGTACAATGAGCAGTTCTTC. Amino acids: CASSLYTYNEQFF.

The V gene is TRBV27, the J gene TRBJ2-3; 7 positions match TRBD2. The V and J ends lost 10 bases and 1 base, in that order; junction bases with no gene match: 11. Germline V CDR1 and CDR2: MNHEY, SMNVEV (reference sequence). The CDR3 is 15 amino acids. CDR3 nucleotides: TGTGCCACCTCCCTTGTGGGAGGGGGCACAGATACGCAGTATTTT. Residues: CATSLVGGGTDTQYF.

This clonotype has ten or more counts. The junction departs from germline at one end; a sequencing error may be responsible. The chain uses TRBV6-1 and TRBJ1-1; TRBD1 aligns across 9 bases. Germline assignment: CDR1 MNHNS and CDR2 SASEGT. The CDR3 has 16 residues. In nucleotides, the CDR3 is TGTGCCAGCAGTCTAACCCGACAGGGGGGGGGCACTGACGCTTTCTTT. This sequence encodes CASSLTRQGGGTDAFF.

Written as DNA, the CDR3 is TGTGCCAGCAGCCCAGAAGGCGCGGTCTACAATGAGCAGTTCTTC. Protein: CASSPEGAVYNEQFF. The chain employs TRBV7-2 and TRBJ2-1; no firm D call. Per the germline V gene, CDR1 is SGHTA and CDR2 is FQGNSA. This CDR3 is 15 amino acids long. The germline V and J ends were trimmed by 5 bases and 3 bases, with 14 bases remaining between them.

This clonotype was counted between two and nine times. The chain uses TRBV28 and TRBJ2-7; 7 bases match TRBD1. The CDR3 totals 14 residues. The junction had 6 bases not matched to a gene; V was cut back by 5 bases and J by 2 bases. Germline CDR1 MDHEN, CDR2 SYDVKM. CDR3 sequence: CASSSDRDTYEQYF. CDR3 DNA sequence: TGTGCCAGCAGTAGCGACAGGGACACCTACGAGCAGTACTTC.

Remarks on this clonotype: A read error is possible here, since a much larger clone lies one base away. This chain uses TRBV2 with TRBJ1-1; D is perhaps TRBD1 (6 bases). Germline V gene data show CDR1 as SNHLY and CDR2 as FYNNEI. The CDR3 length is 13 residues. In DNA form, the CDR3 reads TGTGCCAGCAGTGTCGACAGGAACACTGAAGCTCTCTTT. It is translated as CASSVDRNTEALF.

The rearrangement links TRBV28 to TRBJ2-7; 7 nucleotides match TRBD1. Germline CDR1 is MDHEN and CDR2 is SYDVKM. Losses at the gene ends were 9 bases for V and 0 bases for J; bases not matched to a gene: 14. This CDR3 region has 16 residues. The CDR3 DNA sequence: TGTGCCAGAAGTCCACCCCCGACAGGGTTCTCCTACGAGCAGTACTTC. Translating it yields CARSPPPTGFSYEQYF.

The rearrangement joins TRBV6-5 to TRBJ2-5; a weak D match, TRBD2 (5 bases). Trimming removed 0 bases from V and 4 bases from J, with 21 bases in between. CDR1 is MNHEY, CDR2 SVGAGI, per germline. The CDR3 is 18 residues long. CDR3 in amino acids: CASSYSSGEGPSTETQYF. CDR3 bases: TGTGCCAGCAGTTACTCCTCGGGTGAAGGCCCTAGCACAGAGACCCAGTACTTC.

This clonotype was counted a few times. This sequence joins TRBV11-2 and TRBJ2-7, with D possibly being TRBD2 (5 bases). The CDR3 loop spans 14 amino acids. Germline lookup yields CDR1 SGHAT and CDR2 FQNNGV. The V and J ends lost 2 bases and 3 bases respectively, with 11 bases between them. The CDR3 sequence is CASSLRVRGYEQYF. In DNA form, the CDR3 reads TGTGCCAGCAGCTTACGCGTCCGGGGCTACGAGCAGTACTTC. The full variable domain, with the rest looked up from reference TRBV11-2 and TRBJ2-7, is EAGVAQSPRYKIIEKRQSVAFWCNPISGHATLYWYQQILGQGPKLLIQFQNNGVVDDSQLPKDRFSAERLKGVDSTLKIQPAKLEDSAVYLCASSLRVRGYEQYFGPGTRLTVT.

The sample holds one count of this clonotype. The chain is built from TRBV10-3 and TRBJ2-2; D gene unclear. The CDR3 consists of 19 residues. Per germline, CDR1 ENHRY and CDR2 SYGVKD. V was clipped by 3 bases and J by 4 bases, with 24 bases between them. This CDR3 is CAISDPIASANASTGELFF. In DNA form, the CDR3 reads TGTGCCATCAGTGACCCCATCGCTTCGGCTAACGCTAGCACCGGGGAGCTGTTTTTT.

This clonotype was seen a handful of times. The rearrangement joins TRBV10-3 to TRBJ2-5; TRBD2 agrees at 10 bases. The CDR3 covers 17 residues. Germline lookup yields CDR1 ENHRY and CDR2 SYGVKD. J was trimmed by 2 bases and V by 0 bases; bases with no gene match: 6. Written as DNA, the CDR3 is TGTGCCATCAGTGAGTCAAACGGACTAGCGGTTCAAGAGACCCAGTACTTC. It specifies CAISESNGLAVQETQYF.